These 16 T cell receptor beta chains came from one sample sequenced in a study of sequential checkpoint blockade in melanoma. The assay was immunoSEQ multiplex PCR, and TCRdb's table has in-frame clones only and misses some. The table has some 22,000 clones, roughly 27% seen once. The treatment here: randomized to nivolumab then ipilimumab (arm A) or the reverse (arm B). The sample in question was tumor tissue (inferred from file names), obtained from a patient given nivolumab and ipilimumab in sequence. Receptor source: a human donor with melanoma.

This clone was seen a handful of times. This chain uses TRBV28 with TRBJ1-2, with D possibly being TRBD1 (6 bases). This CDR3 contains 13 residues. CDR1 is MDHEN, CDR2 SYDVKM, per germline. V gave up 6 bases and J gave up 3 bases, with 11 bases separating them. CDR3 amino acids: CASSRDTDYGYTF. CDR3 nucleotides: TGTGCCAGCAGCAGGGACACGGACTATGGCTACACCTTC.

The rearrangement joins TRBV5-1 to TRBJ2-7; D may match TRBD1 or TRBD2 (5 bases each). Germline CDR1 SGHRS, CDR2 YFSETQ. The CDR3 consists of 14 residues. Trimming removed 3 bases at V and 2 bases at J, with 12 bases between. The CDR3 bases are TGCGCCAGCAGCTGGGGGAGCGAGGCCTACGAGCAGTACTTC. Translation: CASSWGSEAYEQYF.

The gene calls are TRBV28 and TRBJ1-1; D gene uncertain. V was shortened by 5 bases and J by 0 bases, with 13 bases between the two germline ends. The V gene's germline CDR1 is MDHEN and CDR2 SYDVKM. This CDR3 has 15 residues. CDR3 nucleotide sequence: TGTGCCAGCAGTATTACGACGGCTATGAACACTGAAGCTTTCTTT. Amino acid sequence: CASSITTAMNTEAFF.

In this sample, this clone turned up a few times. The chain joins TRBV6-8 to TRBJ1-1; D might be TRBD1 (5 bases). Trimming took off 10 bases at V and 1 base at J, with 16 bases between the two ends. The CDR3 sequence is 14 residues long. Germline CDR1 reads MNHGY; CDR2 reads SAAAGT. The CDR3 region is CAIGDETPNTEAFF. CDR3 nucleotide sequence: TGTGCCATCGGGGACGAAACCCCGAACACTGAAGCTTTCTTT.

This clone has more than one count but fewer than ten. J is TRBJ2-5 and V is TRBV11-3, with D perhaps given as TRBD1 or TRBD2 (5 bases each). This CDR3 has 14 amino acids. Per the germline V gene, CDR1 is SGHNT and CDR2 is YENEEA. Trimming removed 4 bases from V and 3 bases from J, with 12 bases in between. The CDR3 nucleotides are TGTGCCAGCAGCTGGGGACGGGGAAAAGAGACCCAGTACTTC. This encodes CASSWGRGKETQYF. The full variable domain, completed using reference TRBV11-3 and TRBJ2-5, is EAGVVQSPRYKIIEKKQPVAFWCNPISGHNTLYWYLQNLGQGPELLIRYENEEAVDDSQLPKDRFSAERLKGVDSTLKIQPAELGDSAVYLCASSWGRGKETQYFGPGTRLLVL.

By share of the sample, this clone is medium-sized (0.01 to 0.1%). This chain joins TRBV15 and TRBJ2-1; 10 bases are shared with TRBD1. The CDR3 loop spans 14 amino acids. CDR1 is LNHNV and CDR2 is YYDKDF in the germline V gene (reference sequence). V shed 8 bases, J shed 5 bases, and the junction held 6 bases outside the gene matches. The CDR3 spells CATEDRGLDNEQFF. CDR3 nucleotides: TGTGCCACCGAGGACAGGGGGTTAGACAATGAGCAGTTCTTC.

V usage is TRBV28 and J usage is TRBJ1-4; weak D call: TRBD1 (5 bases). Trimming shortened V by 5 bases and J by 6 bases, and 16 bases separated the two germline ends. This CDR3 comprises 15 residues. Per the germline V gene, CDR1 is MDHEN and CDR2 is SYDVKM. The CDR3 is CASSPQGAMDEKLFF. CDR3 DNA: TGTGCCAGCAGTCCGCAGGGAGCGATGGATGAAAAACTGTTTTTT. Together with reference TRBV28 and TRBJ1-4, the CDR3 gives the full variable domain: DVKVTQSSRYLVKRTGEKVFLECVQDMDHENMFWYRQDPGLGLRLIYFSYDVKMKEKGDIPEGYSVSREKKERFSLILESASTNQTSMYLCASSPQGAMDEKLFFGSGTQLSVL.

DNA of the CDR3: TGTGCCAGTAGTTCAGGGGGAACTTTCGAAGAGACCCAGTACTTC. Translated, it gives CASSSGGTFEETQYF. The rearrangement uses TRBV19 and TRBJ2-5, with 7 positions matching TRBD1. Trimming at V came to 5 bases and at J to 3 bases, leaving 9 bases not matched to a gene. CDR1 LNHDA and CDR2 SQIVND come from the germline V gene (reference sequence). The CDR3 has 15 amino acids.

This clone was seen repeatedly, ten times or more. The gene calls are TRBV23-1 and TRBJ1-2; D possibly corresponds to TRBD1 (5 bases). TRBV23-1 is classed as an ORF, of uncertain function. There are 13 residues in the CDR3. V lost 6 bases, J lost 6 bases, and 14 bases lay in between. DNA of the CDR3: TGCGCCAGCAGCCCCCAGGGACCCCATGGCTACACCTTC. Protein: CASSPQGPHGYTF.

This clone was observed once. The CDR3 sequence is CASSITGVPDTQYF. The CDR3 nucleotides read TGTGCCAGTAGTATCACGGGAGTCCCAGATACGCAGTATTTT. This chain joins TRBV19 and TRBJ2-3, with D perhaps TRBD2 (6 bases). Germline V CDR1 and CDR2: LNHDA, SQIVND (reference sequence). This CDR3 contains 14 residues. V was pared by 3 bases and J by 4 bases, with 11 bases between.

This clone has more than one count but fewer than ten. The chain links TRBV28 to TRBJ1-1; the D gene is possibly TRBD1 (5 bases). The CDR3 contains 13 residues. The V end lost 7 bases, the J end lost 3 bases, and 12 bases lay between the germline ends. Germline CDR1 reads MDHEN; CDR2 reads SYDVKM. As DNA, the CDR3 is TGTGCCAGCATTGGGAGGGGTGACACTGAAGCTTTCTTT. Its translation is CASIGRGDTEAFF.

The CDR3 coding sequence is TGTGCCAGCAGCTCCGGACTAGCGGCCACCACAGATACGCAGTATTTT. Residues: CASSSGLAATTDTQYF. This chain joins TRBV7-6 and TRBJ2-3; 10 nucleotides agree with TRBD2. There are 16 residues in the CDR3. The V and J ends lost 4 bases and 2 bases, in that order; junction bases with no gene match: 6. Germline CDR1 is SGHVS and CDR2 is FNYEAQ.

The CDR3 DNA reads as TGTGCCAGCAGCCCGGGGGGGGCAGGCACCGGGGAGCTGTTTTTT. It codes for CASSPGGAGTGELFF. This chain connects TRBV11-3 to TRBJ2-2; 8 bases fit TRBD2. Germline V gives CDR1 SGHNT, CDR2 YENEEA. The CDR3 runs 15 residues. V lost 5 bases and J lost 4; bases outside the gene matches: 6.

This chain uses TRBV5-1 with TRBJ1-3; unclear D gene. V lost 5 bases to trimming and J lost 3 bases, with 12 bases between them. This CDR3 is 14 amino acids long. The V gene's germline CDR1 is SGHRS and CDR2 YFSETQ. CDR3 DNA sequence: TGCGCCAGCAGAGAGCCTATGGGTGGAAACACCATATATTTT. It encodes CASREPMGGNTIYF.

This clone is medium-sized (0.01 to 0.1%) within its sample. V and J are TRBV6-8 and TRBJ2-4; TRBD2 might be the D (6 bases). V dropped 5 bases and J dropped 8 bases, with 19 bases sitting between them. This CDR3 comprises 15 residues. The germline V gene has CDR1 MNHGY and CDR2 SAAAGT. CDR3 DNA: TGTGCCAGCAGTCCTGGAGGGCTAGCCAGGGACATTCAGTACTTC. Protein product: CASSPGGLARDIQYF.

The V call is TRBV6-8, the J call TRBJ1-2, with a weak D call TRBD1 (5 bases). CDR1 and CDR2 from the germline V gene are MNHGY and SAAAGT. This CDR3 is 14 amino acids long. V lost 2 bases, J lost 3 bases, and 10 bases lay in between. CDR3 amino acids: CASSYGLGDYGYTF. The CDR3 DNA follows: TGTGCCAGCAGTTACGGGTTAGGGGACTATGGCTACACCTTC.